The 31 T cell receptor beta chains below were found in one sample sequenced in a study of early T cells in non-severe SARS-CoV-2 infection. One entry per CDR3 protein, called by TCRdb with MiXCR from the 5' RACE reads. The sample includes around 46,000 distinct CDR3 sequences, roughly 5.3% of them seen just once. Source material: whole blood. These receptors all stem from an adult who was a healthcare worker with PCR-confirmed SARS-CoV-2 infection or an uninfected control (not recorded which).

This clonotype was seen a few times. The chain employs TRBV6-6 and TRBJ2-5; 11 bases match TRBD2. This CDR3 spans 17 amino acids. The V gene end was trimmed by 0 bases and the J gene end by 4 bases; junction bases not matched to a gene: 7. Germline CDR1 and CDR2: MNHNY and SVGAGI (reference sequence). The DNA for the CDR3 is TGTGCCAGCAGTTACTCGGGCCTAGCGGGAGGACGAGAGACCCAGTACTTC. Translating it yields CASSYSGLAGGRETQYF.

This clonotype was observed at least ten times. The chain uses TRBV11-1 and TRBJ2-1; tentative D call: TRBD2 (6 bases). V was pared by 2 bases and J by 8 bases, with 13 bases between. CDR3 length: 14 amino acids. CDR1 SGHAT and CDR2 FQDESV come from the germline V gene (reference sequence). DNA of the CDR3: TGTGCCAGCAGCTTAAATCCGGGGGACCATGAGCAGTTCTTC. It yields the protein CASSLNPGDHEQFF.

This clonotype was found many times. CDR3 DNA: TGTGCCAGCAGGCGAGGACAGGCCTACGAGCAGTACTTC. Amino acid sequence: CASRRGQAYEQYF. The J gene is TRBJ2-7, the V gene TRBV12-3 or TRBV12-4; 7 nucleotides line up with TRBD1. Losses at the gene ends were 6 bases for V and 2 bases for J; bases not matched to a gene: 4. The CDR3 extends over 13 amino acids.

This clonotype was detected ten times or more. J is TRBJ2-7 and V is TRBV20-1; maybe TRBD2 (6 bases). CDR1 is DFQATT and CDR2 is SNEGSKA in the germline V gene (reference sequence). The CDR3 is 13 residues long. Trimming left V 3 bases short and J 4 bases short, with 13 bases between. The CDR3 spells CSASRGRLYEQYF. Written as DNA, the CDR3 is TGCAGTGCTAGTCGGGGGAGACTATACGAGCAGTACTTC.

The table lists this clonotype with many counts. This chain links TRBV5-6 with TRBJ2-1; D is perhaps TRBD2 (5 bases). Germline lookup yields CDR1 SGHDT and CDR2 YYEEEE. The CDR3 is 15 amino acids. Trimming took off 0 bases at V and 0 bases at J, with 7 bases between the two ends. The CDR3 sequence is CASSLGGSSYNEQFF. The CDR3, as DNA: TGTGCCAGCAGCTTGGGAGGGAGCTCCTACAATGAGCAGTTCTTC.

This clonotype was observed a handful of times. The CDR3 protein is CASSLGGGLRDTQYF. In DNA, the CDR3 is TGTGCCAGCAGCTTGGGGGGGGGCCTGCGGGATACGCAGTATTTT. V gene TRBV5-4 combines with J gene TRBJ2-3; D is perhaps TRBD2 (7 bases). The CDR3 spans 15 residues. The germline CDR1 and CDR2 sequences are SGHNT and YYREEE (reference sequence). V lost 0 bases and J lost 6, with 14 bases in between.

This clonotype showed up just a few times. The chain employs TRBV29-1 and TRBJ1-2; the D is unclear. The CDR3 totals 9 residues. With 6 bases removed from V and 8 bases from J, the gap between germline ends came to 7 bases. CDR1 is SQVTM and CDR2 is ANQGSEA in the germline V gene. CDR3 sequence: CSVEDGYTF. As DNA, the CDR3 is TGCAGCGTCGAGGACGGCTACACCTTC. The whole variable domain, filled in from reference TRBV29-1 and TRBJ1-2, reads SAVISQKPSRDICQRGTSLTIQCQVDSQVTMMFWYRQQPGQSLTLIATANQGSEATYESGFVIDKFPISRPNLTFSTLTVSNMSPEDSSIYLCSVEDGYTFGSGTRLTVV.

This clonotype was found many times. The rearrangement links TRBV30 to TRBJ1-1; the match to TRBD1 covers 8 bases. Germline V gives CDR1 GTSNPN, CDR2 SVGIG (reference sequence). The CDR3 is 13 residues long. V lost 4 bases and J lost 1; bases outside the gene matches: 2. The chain's CDR3 is CAWTRGPNTEAFF. As DNA, the CDR3 is TGTGCCTGGACCAGGGGGCCGAACACTGAAGCTTTCTTT.

This clonotype was picked up many times. CDR3 nucleotides: TGTGCCAGCAGTGCGACTTTAGACAGGGGGGGCCCCTATGGCTACACCTTC. Translation gives CASSATLDRGGPYGYTF. The rearrangement uses TRBV6-1 and TRBJ1-2; 9 bases are a match to TRBD1. V lost 4 bases, J lost 4 bases, and 13 bases stayed unmatched. This CDR3 contains 17 residues. Germline-derived CDR1 and CDR2 are MNHNS and SASEGT.

Ten or more counts support this clonotype. The rearrangement uses TRBV13 and TRBJ2-1; D may match TRBD1 or TRBD2 (6 bases each). The germline V and J ends were trimmed by 7 bases and 4 bases, with 20 bases remaining between them. In germline, CDR1 is PRHDT, CDR2 FYEKMQ (reference sequence). There are 16 residues in the CDR3. DNA for the CDR3: TGTGCCAGCACTCGCGTTAGGGGGGACCTTTACAATGAGCAGTTCTTC. This codes for CASTRVRGDLYNEQFF.

In this sample, this clonotype turned up many times. V usage is TRBV20-1 and J usage is TRBJ2-3, with D possibly matching TRBD1 (6 bases). In germline, CDR1 is DFQATT, CDR2 SNEGSKA (reference sequence). CDR3 length equals 14 residues. V shed 2 bases and J shed 4 bases, with 13 bases lying between them. The CDR3: CSARPPQGADTQYF. CDR3 coding DNA: TGCAGTGCTAGACCCCCACAGGGCGCAGATACGCAGTATTTT.

In its sample, this clonotype was seen many times. This sequence joins TRBV28 and TRBJ2-1; D is perhaps TRBD2 (5 bases). CDR3 length equals 16 residues. The V end lost 6 bases, the J end lost 6 bases, and 21 bases lay between the germline ends. Germline loops: CDR1 MDHEN, CDR2 SYDVKM. Written as DNA, the CDR3 is TGTGCCAGCAGCCCACACGGAGGCGGGCCTTCCAATGAGCAGTTCTTC. Translating gives CASSPHGGGPSNEQFF.

In this sample, this clonotype turned up a few times. This chain connects TRBV2 to TRBJ2-2; unclear D gene. CDR1 and CDR2 from the germline V gene are SNHLY and FYNNEI. The V end was cut by 2 bases, the J end by 0 bases, with 7 bases between. This CDR3 is 15 amino acids long. CDR3 protein: CASSETFANTGELFF. In DNA form, the CDR3 reads TGTGCCAGCAGTGAAACCTTCGCGAACACCGGGGAGCTGTTTTTT.

In its sample, this clonotype was seen many times. The chain has TRBV7-2 and TRBJ2-5, with a weak D call TRBD2 (5 bases). With 7 bases removed from V and 7 bases from J, the gap between germline ends came to 13 bases. The CDR3 runs to 12 residues. The V gene's germline CDR1 is SGHTA and CDR2 FQGNSA. The CDR3 bases are TGTGCCAGCATCTCCACCGCGGGGACCCAGTACTTC. The encoded protein is CASISTAGTQYF.

The J gene is TRBJ1-2, the V gene TRBV6-5; a weak D match, TRBD1 (6 bases). The V gene lost 1 base and the J gene lost 7 bases, with 13 bases spanning the gap. Germline V gene lookup returns CDR1 MNHEY and CDR2 SVGAGI. The CDR3 runs 14 residues. The CDR3 bases are TGTGCCAGCAGTTACTTACCGGGGGCAGGTGGCTACACCTTC. It is translated as CASSYLPGAGGYTF.

This clonotype has at least ten counts. V is TRBV18 and J is TRBJ1-3; the D is unclear. The germline V gene has CDR1 KGHSH and CDR2 LQKENI. V was cut by 3 bases and J by 3 bases, with 12 bases left in between. This CDR3 spans 15 amino acids. CDR3 in DNA: TGTGCCAGCTCACCGCCCGGGAGCCATGGAAACACCATATATTTT. This translates into CASSPPGSHGNTIYF.

This clonotype was recorded many times. The J gene is TRBJ2-5, the V gene TRBV5-6; weak D call: TRBD1 (5 bases). Trimming took off 0 bases at V and 6 bases at J, with 9 bases between the two ends. This CDR3 comprises 13 residues. CDR1 is SGHDT and CDR2 is YYEEEE in the germline V gene. The CDR3 sequence: CASSLGGVKTQYF. The CDR3 DNA is TGTGCCAGCAGCTTGGGGGGCGTGAAGACCCAGTACTTC.

This clonotype has more than one count but fewer than ten. The chain combines TRBV20-1 with TRBJ2-5; 10 positions agree with TRBD2. In germline, CDR1 is DFQATT, CDR2 SNEGSKA (reference sequence). This CDR3 contains 16 residues. Losses at the gene ends were 4 bases for V and 2 bases for J; bases not matched to a gene: 10. CDR3: CSAIPTLAGVQETQYF. The CDR3 bases are TGCAGTGCTATTCCCACGCTAGCGGGGGTACAAGAGACCCAGTACTTC.

The chain couples TRBV11-2 to TRBJ2-3; D remains unclear. V dropped 7 bases and J dropped 4 bases, with 15 bases sitting between them. The CDR3 totals 14 residues. CDR1 and CDR2 (germline): SGHAT, FQNNGV. The DNA for the CDR3 is TGTGCCAGCAAGATCCTACTCTTCTCAGATACGCAGTATTTT. This translates into CASKILLFSDTQYF.

The rearrangement links TRBV7-2 to TRBJ2-5; 8 nucleotides align to TRBD2. Germline assignment: CDR1 SGHTA and CDR2 FQGNSA. This CDR3 region has 13 residues. With 3 bases clipped from V and 4 bases from J, the junction kept 1 base outside the gene matches. The CDR3, as DNA: TGTGCCAGCAGCTTTGCGGGGGGAGAGACCCAGTACTTC. Translation: CASSFAGGETQYF. Full variable domain (remainder filled in from reference TRBV7-2 and TRBJ2-5): GAGVSQSPSNKVTEKGKDVELRCDPISGHTALYWYRQSLGQGLEFLIYFQGNSAPDKSGLPSDRFSAERTGGSVSTLTIQRTQQEDSAVYLCASSFAGGETQYFGPGTRLLVL.

The sample holds many counts of this clonotype. V gene TRBV6-6 combines with J gene TRBJ2-2, with TRBD1 as a possible D gene (6 bases). V shed 6 bases and J shed 0 bases, with 11 bases lying between them. Germline CDR1 MNHNY, CDR2 SVGAGI (reference sequence). The CDR3 is 15 residues long. The CDR3 DNA sequence: TGTGCCAGCAGAACCGGGACACCGAACACCGGGGAGCTGTTTTTT. This sequence encodes CASRTGTPNTGELFF.

Only a few counts were recorded for this clonotype. The chain employs TRBV6-2 or TRBV6-3 and TRBJ1-1, with 7 bases lining up with TRBD1. Germline V gene sequence: CDR1 MNHEY, CDR2 SVGEGT. Trimming took 6 bases from V and 0 from J; bases not matched to a gene: 4. The length of the CDR3 is 14 residues. In DNA form, the CDR3 reads TGTGCCAGCAGGCAGGGGGTGTTGAACACTGAAGCTTTCTTT. Its translation: CASRQGVLNTEAFF.

V is TRBV30 and J is TRBJ1-3; D gene uncertain. This CDR3 is built from 11 residues. V lost 1 base, J lost 4 bases, and 2 bases lay in between. The germline gives CDR1 GTSNPN, CDR2 SVGIG (reference sequence). The CDR3 loop is CAWSAGNTIYF. The CDR3 DNA is TGTGCCTGGAGTGCCGGAAACACCATATATTTT.

This clonotype was detected ten times or more. This chain joins TRBV5-1 and TRBJ1-3; TRBD1 agrees at 12 bases. Per the germline V gene, CDR1 is SGHRS and CDR2 is YFSETQ. The CDR3 consists of 15 residues. Trimming cost V 4 bases and J 4 bases; bases outside gene matches: 3. The CDR3 here is CASSRDRGPGNTIYF. CDR3 sequence (DNA): TGCGCCAGCAGCCGGGACAGGGGGCCCGGAAACACCATATATTTT.

This clonotype was recorded many times. J is TRBJ2-3 and V is TRBV5-1; D ambiguous. The V gene's germline CDR1 is SGHRS and CDR2 YFSETQ. With 2 bases removed from V and 3 bases from J, the gap between germline ends came to 7 bases. The CDR3 has 13 amino acids. CDR3 DNA sequence: TGCGCCAGCAGCTTAAGAGTGACAGATACGCAGTATTTT. Amino acid sequence: CASSLRVTDTQYF.

J is TRBJ2-3 and V is TRBV6-5; D not certain. CDR1 is MNHEY, CDR2 SVGAGI, per germline. This CDR3 has 14 amino acids. V was trimmed by 7 bases and J by 1 base, leaving 12 bases between them. CDR3 residues: CASTAPGGTDTQYF. The CDR3 DNA is TGTGCCAGCACCGCCCCGGGCGGCACAGATACGCAGTATTTT.

This chain connects TRBV12-3 or TRBV12-4 to TRBJ2-7, with TRBD2 matching over 11 bases. The ends lost 5 bases at V and 6 bases at J; junction bases unmatched: 9. The CDR3 length is 15 residues. CDR3 residues: CASSPTGLAALEQYF. For the CDR3, the DNA is TGTGCCAGCAGTCCTACGGGACTAGCGGCTCTCGAGCAGTACTTC.

This chain uses TRBV2 with TRBJ2-7; 9 bases match TRBD1. Germline values: CDR1 SNHLY, CDR2 FYNNEI. V was pared by 8 bases and J by 6 bases, with 14 bases of the junction left unmatched. The CDR3 length is 15 residues. The CDR3 loop reads CASPPAGTGSGEQYF. CDR3 sequence (DNA): TGTGCCAGCCCCCCTGCCGGGACAGGGTCAGGCGAGCAGTACTTC.

In this sample, this clonotype turned up many times. V usage is TRBV12-5 and J usage is TRBJ1-1; D may be TRBD1 (6 bases). This CDR3 is built from 16 residues. The germline CDR1 and CDR2 sequences are LGHNT and FRNRAP. V was clipped by 5 bases and J by 6 bases, with 22 bases between them. DNA of the CDR3: TGTGCTAGTGGTCCCATGGTTGGCTCCAGGGGAGCTGAAGCTTTCTTT. As protein: CASGPMVGSRGAEAFF. The whole variable domain, filled in from reference TRBV12-5 and TRBJ1-1, reads DARVTQTPRHKVTEMGQEVTMRCQPILGHNTVFWYRQTMMQGLELLAYFRNRAPLDDSGMPKDRFSAEMPDATLATLKIQPSEPRDSAVYFCASGPMVGSRGAEAFFGQGTRLTVV.

V is TRBV6-6 and J is TRBJ2-7; D may be TRBD2 (6 bases). V lost 6 bases, J lost 6 bases, and 24 bases lay in between. The germline CDR1 and CDR2 sequences are MNHNY and SVGAGI (reference sequence). The CDR3 length is 16 residues. Here the CDR3 DNA reads TGTGCCAGCAGCATCGGGACTTTAAATCCTCTGGCCGAGCAGTACTTC. This gives the protein CASSIGTLNPLAEQYF.

In this sample, this clonotype turned up a few times. V is TRBV19 and J is TRBJ2-5; tentatively, D is TRBD1 or TRBD2 (5 bases each). CDR1 is LNHDA, CDR2 SQIVND, per germline (reference sequence). The ends were cut back, 2 bases at V and 1 base at J, with 11 bases in the middle. This CDR3 spans 15 amino acids. In nucleotides, the CDR3 is TGTGCCAGTAGTATAACCTCAGGGAGCCAAGAGACCCAGTACTTC. Amino acids: CASSITSGSQETQYF.